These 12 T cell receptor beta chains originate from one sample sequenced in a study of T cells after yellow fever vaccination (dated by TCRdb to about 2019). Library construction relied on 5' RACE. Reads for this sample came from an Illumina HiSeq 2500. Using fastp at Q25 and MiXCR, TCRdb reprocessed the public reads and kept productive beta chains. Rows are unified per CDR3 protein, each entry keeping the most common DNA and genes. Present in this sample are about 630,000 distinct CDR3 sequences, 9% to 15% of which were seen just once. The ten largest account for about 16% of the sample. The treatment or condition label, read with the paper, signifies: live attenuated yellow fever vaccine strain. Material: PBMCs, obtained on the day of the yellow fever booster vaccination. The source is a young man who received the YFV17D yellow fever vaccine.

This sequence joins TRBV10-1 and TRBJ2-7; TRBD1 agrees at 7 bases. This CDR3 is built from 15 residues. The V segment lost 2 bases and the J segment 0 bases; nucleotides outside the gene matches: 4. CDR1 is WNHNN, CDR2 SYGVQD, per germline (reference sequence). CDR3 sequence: CASSEGQASSYEQYF. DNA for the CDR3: TGCGCCAGCAGTGAGGGACAGGCGAGCTCCTACGAGCAGTACTTC.

DNA for the CDR3: TGTGCCAGCAGCCAAATCGGGGGTTCCTACAATGAGCAGTTCTTC. It translates to CASSQIGGSYNEQFF. The rearrangement links TRBV4-2 to TRBJ2-1, with TRBD2 as a possible D gene (6 bases). V lost 2 bases to trimming and J lost 1 base, with 9 bases between them. The CDR3 spans 15 residues. CDR1 LGHNA and CDR2 YNFKEQ come from the germline V gene.

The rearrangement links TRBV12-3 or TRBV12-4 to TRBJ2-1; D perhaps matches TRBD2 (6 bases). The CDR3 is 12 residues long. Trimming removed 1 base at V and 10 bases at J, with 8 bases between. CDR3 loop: CASSLDAGEQFF. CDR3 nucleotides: TGTGCCAGCAGTTTAGATGCGGGGGAGCAGTTCTTC.

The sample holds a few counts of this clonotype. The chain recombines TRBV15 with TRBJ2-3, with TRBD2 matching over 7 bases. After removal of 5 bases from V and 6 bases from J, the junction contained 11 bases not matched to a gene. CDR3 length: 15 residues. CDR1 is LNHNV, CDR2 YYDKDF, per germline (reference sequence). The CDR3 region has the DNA TGTGCCACCAGCCGGGGGAGGGTCGGAGAGGATACGCAGTATTTT. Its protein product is CATSRGRVGEDTQYF.

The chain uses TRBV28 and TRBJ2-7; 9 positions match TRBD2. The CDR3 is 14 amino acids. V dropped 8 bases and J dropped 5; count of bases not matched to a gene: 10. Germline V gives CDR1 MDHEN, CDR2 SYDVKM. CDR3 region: CASDAAGGPNEQYF. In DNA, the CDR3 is TGTGCCAGCGACGCTGCGGGAGGGCCAAACGAGCAGTACTTC.

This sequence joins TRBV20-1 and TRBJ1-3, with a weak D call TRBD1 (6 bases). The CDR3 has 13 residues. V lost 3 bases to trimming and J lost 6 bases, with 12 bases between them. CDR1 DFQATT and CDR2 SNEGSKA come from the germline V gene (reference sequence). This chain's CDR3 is CSARGAGQNTIYF. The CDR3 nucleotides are TGCAGTGCTAGGGGGGCGGGTCAAAACACCATATATTTT.

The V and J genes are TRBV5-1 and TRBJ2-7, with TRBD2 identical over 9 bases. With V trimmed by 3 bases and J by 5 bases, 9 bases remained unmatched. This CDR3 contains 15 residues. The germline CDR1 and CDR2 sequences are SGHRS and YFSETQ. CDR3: CASSSGASGTHEQYF. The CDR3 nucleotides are TGCGCCAGCAGCTCGGGGGCTAGCGGGACTCACGAGCAGTACTTC.

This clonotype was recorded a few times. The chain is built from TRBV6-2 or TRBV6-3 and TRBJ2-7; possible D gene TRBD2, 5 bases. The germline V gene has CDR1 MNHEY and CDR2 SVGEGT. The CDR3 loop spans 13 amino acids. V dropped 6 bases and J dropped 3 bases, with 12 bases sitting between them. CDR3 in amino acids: CASRRANRYEQYF. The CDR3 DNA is TGTGCCAGCAGGCGGGCGAATCGCTACGAGCAGTACTTC.

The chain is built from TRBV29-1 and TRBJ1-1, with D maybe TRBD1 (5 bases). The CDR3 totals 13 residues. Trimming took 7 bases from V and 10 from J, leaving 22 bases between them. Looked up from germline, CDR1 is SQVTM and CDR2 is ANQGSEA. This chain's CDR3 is CSAASGQGGGAFF. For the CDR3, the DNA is TGCAGCGCTGCGAGCGGGCAGGGCGGTGGAGCTTTCTTT.

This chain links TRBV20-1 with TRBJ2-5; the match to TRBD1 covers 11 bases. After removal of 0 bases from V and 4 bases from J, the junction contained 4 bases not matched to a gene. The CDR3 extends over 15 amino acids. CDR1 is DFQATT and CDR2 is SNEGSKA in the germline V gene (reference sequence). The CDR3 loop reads CSARDSGQGAETQYF. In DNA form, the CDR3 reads TGCAGTGCTAGAGATTCTGGACAGGGGGCAGAGACCCAGTACTTC.

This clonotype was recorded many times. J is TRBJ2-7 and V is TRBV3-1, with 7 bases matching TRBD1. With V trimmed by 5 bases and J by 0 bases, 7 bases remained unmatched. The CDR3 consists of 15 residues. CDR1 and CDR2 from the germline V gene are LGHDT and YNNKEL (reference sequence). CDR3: CASSLDRQSSYEQYF. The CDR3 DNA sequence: TGTGCCAGCAGCTTGGACAGGCAGAGCTCCTACGAGCAGTACTTC.

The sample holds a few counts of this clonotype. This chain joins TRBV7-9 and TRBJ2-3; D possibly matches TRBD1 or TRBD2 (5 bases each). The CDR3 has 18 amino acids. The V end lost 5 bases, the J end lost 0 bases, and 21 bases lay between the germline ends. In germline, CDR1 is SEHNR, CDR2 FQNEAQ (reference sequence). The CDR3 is CASSLIYGTIFSTDTQYF. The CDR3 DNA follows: TGTGCCAGCAGCCTTATTTACGGGACCATATTTAGCACAGATACGCAGTATTTT.